This entry lists 5 T cell receptor beta chains sequenced from one sample in a study of control samples from healthy donors and cancer patients. Clones were sequenced by immunoSEQ multiplex PCR, and TCRdb holds only the in-frame ones, with some missing. The top ten hold roughly 18% of the sample, which has around 100,000 clones, approximately 84% seen once. Sequenced material: blood. The source of these receptors is a woman in her forties or fifties in good health.

The chain carries TRBV21-1 and TRBJ2-7; the DNA was not compared with TRBD1, the D call given in the table. TRBV21-1 is labeled a pseudogene. This CDR3 contains 15 residues. CDR3 bases: TGTGCCAGCAGCACTGGGGACATCCGTCGTTACGAGCAGTACGTC. This codes for CASSTGDIRRYEQYV.

This CDR3 is CASSLLTGAYSYTF. CDR3 nucleotides: TGTGCCAGCAGCCTCCTCACAGGGGCATACAGTTACACCTTC. The chain couples TRBV6-5 to TRBJ1-2; 7 bases are a match to TRBD1. The CDR3 contains 14 residues. Unmatched junction bases numbered 15, after V lost 6 bases and J lost 11 bases. The germline V gene encodes CDR1 MNHEY and CDR2 SVGAGI.

The genes are TRBV18 and TRBJ1-6; D perhaps matches TRBD1 (5 bases). V dropped 2 bases and J dropped 11 bases, with 10 bases sitting between them. The germline gives CDR1 KGHSH, CDR2 LQKENI. The CDR3 runs to 13 residues. The CDR3 nucleotides are TGTGCCAGCTCACCAGGGGTGGGGGCACCCCTCCACTTT. It translates to CASSPGVGAPLHF.

The chain links TRBV9 to TRBJ1-6, with D tentatively TRBD1 (6 bases). V lost 4 bases, J lost 0 bases, and 14 bases lay in between. CDR3 size: 17 residues. Germline values: CDR1 SGDLS, CDR2 YYNGEE. The CDR3 DNA follows: TGTGCCAGCAGCCCGACGCAGGGGAACTCCTATAATTCACCCCTCCACTTT. Translated: CASSPTQGNSYNSPLHF.

This clone has a single count. V and J are TRBV19 and TRBJ1-1; possibly TRBD1 for D (6 bases). V dropped 3 bases and J dropped 4 bases, with 15 bases sitting between them. CDR1 and CDR2 (germline): LNHDA, SQIVND (reference sequence). The CDR3 runs 15 residues. The CDR3 coding sequence is TGTGCCAGTAGTATTGGCGGGGGCGGGGGCACTGAAGCTTTCTTT. This sequence encodes CASSIGGGGGTEAFF. The entire variable domain, with the rest obtained from reference TRBV19 and TRBJ1-1, is as follows: DGGITQSPKYLFRKEGQNVTLSCEQNLNHDAMYWYRQDPGQGLRLIYYSQIVNDFQKGDIAEGYSVSREKKESFPLTVTSAQKNPTAFYLCASSIGGGGGTEAFFGQGTRLTVV.